Below are 23 T cell receptor beta chains sequenced from a single sample in a study of PD-1 blockade in classical Hodgkin lymphoma. Every single patient, without exception, relapsed after autologous stem cell transplantation, and brentuximab vedotin exposure varied. Profiling relied on immunoSEQ multiplex PCR, and the TCRdb table lists in-frame clones only, not all of them. The table records 20,000 to 25,000 clones, about 71% of them present only once. The material was peripheral blood mononuclear cells (PBMCs), obtained at baseline. These receptors were taken from a human donor with classical Hodgkin lymphoma.

This clone turned up a few times. The V and J genes are TRBV28 and TRBJ2-7; tentatively, D is TRBD1 (5 bases). Trimming stripped 10 bases from V and 3 bases from J, with 22 bases between. The CDR3 contains 15 residues. Germline V gene data show CDR1 as MDHEN and CDR2 as SYDVKM. CDR3 nucleotide sequence: TGTGCCACCTGCCAACTGCAGGGAAACGTCTACGAGCAGTACTTC. Translating it yields CATCQLQGNVYEQYF.

The chain links TRBV18 to TRBJ2-5; D may be TRBD2 (6 bases). V dropped 3 bases and J dropped 2 bases, with 13 bases sitting between them. The CDR3 is made up of 15 amino acids. CDR1 KGHSH and CDR2 LQKENI come from the germline V gene. CDR3 loop: CASSPEGRKQETQYF. The CDR3 DNA reads TGTGCCAGCTCACCCGAGGGGAGGAAACAAGAGACCCAGTACTTC.

The genes are TRBV27 and TRBJ2-2; D perhaps matches TRBD2 (6 bases). This CDR3 region has 16 residues. Germline CDR1 and CDR2: MNHEY and SMNVEV (reference sequence). The V and J ends lost 5 bases and 2 bases respectively, with 15 bases between them. The CDR3 DNA reads as TGTGCCAGCAGTCCCTGGGACTTTCTAAACACCGGGGAGCTGTTTTTT. The encoded protein is CASSPWDFLNTGELFF.

The V and J genes are TRBV4-3 and TRBJ2-4; D may be TRBD1 or TRBD2 (5 bases each). Germline CDR1 is LGHNA and CDR2 is YSLEER. V was pared by 6 bases and J by 7 bases, with 16 bases between. The CDR3 consists of 14 residues. Here the CDR3 DNA reads TGCGCCAGCAGTCCGGGACCCCCGAATAACATTCAGTACTTC. Translated: CASSPGPPNNIQYF.

CDR3 in amino acids: CATSRSGAGTGELFF. DNA for the CDR3: TGTGCCACCAGCAGAAGCGGGGCCGGCACCGGGGAGCTGTTTTTT. This chain connects TRBV15 to TRBJ2-2; 7 nucleotides agree with TRBD2. The ends lost 2 bases at V and 4 bases at J; junction bases unmatched: 4. Looked up from germline, CDR1 is LNHNV and CDR2 is YYDKDF (reference sequence). The CDR3 length is 15 residues.

The chain combines TRBV19 with TRBJ1-5; the D is unclear. The germline V and J ends were trimmed by 3 bases and 3 bases, with 6 bases remaining between them. This CDR3 contains 13 residues. CDR1 and CDR2 (germline): LNHDA, SQIVND (reference sequence). The CDR3 DNA is TGTGCCAGTAGTATGTCAGTCAATCAGCCCCAGCATTTT. It encodes CASSMSVNQPQHF.

The rearrangement links TRBV4-3 to TRBJ1-4; TRBD1 matches 7 bases. V shed 1 base and J 5 bases; nucleotides not matched to a gene: 7. Germline values: CDR1 LGHNA, CDR2 YSLEER. CDR3 length: 16 amino acids. CDR3 loop: CASSQVAGGTNEKLFF. The DNA of the CDR3 is TGCGCCAGCAGCCAAGTGGCAGGGGGGACAAATGAAAAACTGTTTTTT.

This clone is labeled as medium-sized. The rearrangement uses TRBV6-5 and TRBJ2-7; D gene ambiguous. The CDR3 sequence is 14 residues long. The germline CDR1 and CDR2 sequences are MNHEY and SVGAGI. V lost 2 bases and J lost 5, with 13 bases in between. CDR3 DNA: TGTGCCAGCAGTTACACCACTGGCCTTGACGAGCAGTACTTC. Its translation is CASSYTTGLDEQYF.

The genes are TRBV6-5 and TRBJ2-1, with D tentatively TRBD2 (6 bases). Germline V lookup: CDR1 MNHEY, CDR2 SVGAGI. V gave up 6 bases and J gave up 9 bases, with 21 bases separating them. This CDR3 spans 15 amino acids. The CDR3 DNA reads TGTGCCAGCAGGCAGGCTGTTCCACTGGGACTTGAGCAGTTCTTC. Its protein product is CASRQAVPLGLEQFF.

This clone is a singleton in its sample. This chain uses TRBV27 with TRBJ1-1, with D unclear. Germline CDR1 and CDR2: MNHEY and SMNVEV (reference sequence). The CDR3 length is 13 residues. Trimming removed 6 bases at V and 8 bases at J, with 16 bases between. CDR3 DNA: TGTGCCAGCAGGTTCTTAACAGACCGCGAAGCTTTCTTT. It is translated as CASRFLTDREAFF.

The sample holds a few counts of this clone. The chain couples TRBV7-3 to TRBJ2-6, with D uncertain. CDR1 SGHTA and CDR2 FQGTGA come from the germline V gene. V gave up 3 bases and J gave up 3 bases, with 6 bases separating them. The CDR3 is made up of 14 amino acids. CDR3 in DNA: TGTGCCAGCAGCTTGGGGATTGGGGCCAACGTCCTGACTTTC. Its translation is CASSLGIGANVLTF.

The count of this clone is one. V gene TRBV10-2 combines with J gene TRBJ2-5; no clear D gene. The CDR3 is 13 amino acids. Germline values: CDR1 WSHSY, CDR2 SAAADI. Trimming cost V 4 bases and J 3 bases, with 9 bases left between them. Written as DNA, the CDR3 is TGCGCCAGCAGTGGATCCGAAAAAGAGACCCAGTACTTC. It is translated as CASSGSEKETQYF.

CDR3 nucleotide sequence: TGCGCCAGCAGCCCCCACAGGGGTATGAACACCGGGGAGCTGTTTTTT. Translating it yields CASSPHRGMNTGELFF. The chain has TRBV4-3 and TRBJ2-2, with 7 bases fitting TRBD1. Trimming took 4 bases from V and 1 from J; bases not matched to a gene: 6. This CDR3 is built from 16 residues. CDR1 is LGHNA and CDR2 is YSLEER in the germline V gene.

The genes are TRBV11-2 and TRBJ2-1; weak D call: TRBD2 (6 bases). The length of the CDR3 is 11 residues. Germline V gene lookup returns CDR1 SGHAT and CDR2 FQNNGV. V was trimmed by 5 bases and J by 10 bases, leaving 9 bases between them. DNA for the CDR3: TGTGCCAGCAGCCCCCGGGAGGAGCAGTTCTTC. Translation gives CASSPREEQFF.

This clone was found many times. J is TRBJ1-4 and V is TRBV7-9; no clear D gene. V lost 5 bases to trimming and J lost 8 bases, with 12 bases between them. Germline lookup yields CDR1 SEHNR and CDR2 FQNEAQ (reference sequence). This CDR3 has 13 amino acids. CDR3 nucleotides: TGTGCCAGCAGCCTCAAAGCTGGCGAAAAACTGTTTTTT. This codes for CASSLKAGEKLFF.

V gene TRBV5-4 combines with J gene TRBJ2-2, with 12 bases aligning to TRBD2. Germline-derived CDR1 and CDR2 are SGHNT and YYREEE (reference sequence). This CDR3 contains 16 residues. The V gene end was trimmed by 4 bases and the J gene end by 6 bases; junction bases not matched to a gene: 7. CDR3 sequence reads: CASSARLAGVAGELFF. CDR3 sequence (DNA): TGTGCCAGCAGCGCGAGACTAGCGGGAGTAGCCGGGGAGCTGTTTTTT. Complete variable domain (other parts from reference TRBV5-4 and TRBJ2-2): ETGVTQSPTHLIKTRGQQVTLRCSSQSGHNTVSWYQQALGQGPQFIFQYYREEENGRGNFPPRFSGLQFPNYSSELNVNALELDDSALYLCASSARLAGVAGELFFGEGSRLTVL.

The rearrangement links TRBV6-5 to TRBJ1-4, with a weak D call TRBD1 (6 bases). V was cut by 5 bases and J by 8 bases, with 15 bases left in between. CDR3 length equals 14 residues. Germline V lookup: CDR1 MNHEY, CDR2 SVGAGI. In nucleotides, the CDR3 is TGTGCCAGCAGTCTGGGGGGCGCTTTGGAAAAACTGTTTTTT. It is translated as CASSLGGALEKLFF.

Here the CDR3 reads CASSPGGYQETQYF. The CDR3 coding sequence is TGTGCCAGCAGTCCGGGGGGTTACCAAGAGACCCAGTACTTC. The genes are TRBV6-5 and TRBJ2-5; TRBD2 matches 7 bases. The CDR3 runs to 14 residues. Germline CDR1 MNHEY, CDR2 SVGAGI. V shed 5 bases and J 0 bases; nucleotides not matched to a gene: 3.

V and J are TRBV7-2 and TRBJ1-4, with D uncertain. CDR3 length equals 14 residues. The germline gives CDR1 SGHTA, CDR2 FQGNSA. V lost 0 bases to trimming and J lost 3 bases, with 5 bases between them. CDR3 in DNA: TGTGCCAGCAGCTTAGCAGGGTCTAATGAAAAACTGTTTTTT. Translated: CASSLAGSNEKLFF.

This clone was seen a handful of times. The chain links TRBV6-5 to TRBJ2-3, with 8 bases identical to TRBD2. Germline CDR1 is MNHEY and CDR2 is SVGAGI. J was trimmed by 2 bases and V by 6 bases; bases with no gene match: 4. The CDR3 is 14 residues long. CDR3 residues: CASSPREVTDTQYF. CDR3 sequence (DNA): TGTGCCAGCAGCCCGCGGGAGGTCACAGATACGCAGTATTTT.

The gene calls are TRBV2 and TRBJ2-7; D is ambiguous. CDR3 length equals 12 residues. V shed 7 bases and J shed 1 base, with 8 bases lying between them. CDR1 SNHLY and CDR2 FYNNEI come from the germline V gene. CDR3 nucleotides: TGTGCCAGCATGCAGGAATCCTACGAGCAGTACTTC. This codes for CASMQESYEQYF.

This chain uses TRBV18 with TRBJ2-5, with D unclear. V lost 6 bases, J lost 2 bases, and 7 bases lay in between. The CDR3 totals 12 residues. Germline CDR1 reads KGHSH; CDR2 reads LQKENI. In DNA, the CDR3 is TGTGCCAGCTCCCCCCAGCAAGAGACCCAGTACTTC. The encoded protein is CASSPQQETQYF. The full variable domain, with the rest looked up from reference TRBV18 and TRBJ2-5, is NAGVMQNPRHLVRRRGQEARLRCSPMKGHSHVYWYRQLPEEGLKFMVYLQKENIIDESGMPKERFSAEFPKEGPSILRIQQVVRGDSAAYFCASSPQQETQYFGPGTRLLVL.

The chain employs TRBV5-6 and TRBJ1-2; D is undetermined. The CDR3 length is 12 residues. With 0 bases removed from V and 10 bases from J, the gap between germline ends came to 10 bases. Germline CDR1 SGHDT, CDR2 YYEEEE. In DNA form, the CDR3 reads TGTGCCAGCAGCTTGGCCGGCAGAGACTACACCTTC. This codes for CASSLAGRDYTF. The full variable domain, its missing parts supplied by reference TRBV5-6 and TRBJ1-2, is DAGVTQSPTHLIKTRGQQVTLRCSPKSGHDTVSWYQQALGQGPQFIFQYYEEEERQRGNFPDRFSGHQFPNYSSELNVNALLLGDSALYLCASSLAGRDYTFGSGTRLTVV.